One and the same sample provided the 31 T cell receptor beta chains below, sequenced in a study of multiple sclerosis patients with progressive multifocal leukoencephalopathy. The time point was: less than 15 months of natalizumab therapy. TCRdb's copy holds only in-frame clones and misses some; the assay was immunoSEQ multiplex PCR. In the table there are 20,000 to 25,000 clones, approximately 90% of which are singletons. Material: PBMCs, obtained from a patient treated with natalizumab. These receptors were obtained from a young man with multiple sclerosis.

The rearrangement joins TRBV7-3 to TRBJ2-2; D ambiguous. The V gene's germline CDR1 is SGHTA and CDR2 FQGTGA. V lost 5 bases and J lost 7, with 8 bases in between. The CDR3 length is 12 residues. For the CDR3, the DNA is TGTGCCAGCAGCACTTTCGACGGGGAGCTGTTTTTT. Translation: CASSTFDGELFF.

The V call is TRBV6-6, the J call TRBJ1-5; 7 bases fit TRBD1. J lost 5 bases, V lost 1 base, and 8 bases had no gene match. Germline-derived CDR1 and CDR2 are MNHNY and SVGAGI (reference sequence). The CDR3 consists of 16 residues. The CDR3 here is CASSYLGGQVDQPQHF. The CDR3, as DNA: TGTGCCAGCAGTTACTTGGGTGGACAGGTCGATCAGCCCCAGCATTTT.

Remarks on this clone: An end of the junction does not agree with germline; a read error may underlie this. The rearrangement links TRBV27 to TRBJ1-1, with D hard to call. CDR3 length: 15 amino acids. Germline CDR1 MNHEY, CDR2 SMNVEV (reference sequence). This chain's CDR3 is CASSSYSIMNAEAFF. In nucleotides, the CDR3 is TGTGCCAGCAGTTCATATAGCATAATGAACGCTGAAGCTTTCTTT.

The chain is built from TRBV5-6 and TRBJ1-1, with a tentative D call TRBD1 (5 bases). Germline V gives CDR1 SGHDT, CDR2 YYEEEE. The V end was cut by 0 bases, the J end by 4 bases, with 16 bases between. This CDR3 comprises 16 residues. CDR3 sequence reads: CASSLGPGPGGTEAFF. DNA of the CDR3: TGTGCCAGCAGCTTGGGCCCGGGCCCCGGGGGCACTGAAGCTTTCTTT.

The gene calls are TRBV5-6 and TRBJ1-3, with 7 positions matching TRBD1. CDR1 SGHDT and CDR2 YYEEEE come from the germline V gene. With V trimmed by 4 bases and J by 7 bases, 2 bases remained unmatched. The CDR3 is 12 residues long. The CDR3 reads CASSPGGNTIYF. The CDR3 DNA is TGTGCCAGCAGCCCAGGGGGGAACACCATATATTTT.

The chain links TRBV10-3 to TRBJ2-5; no firm D call. The J call may be incorrect, as the DNA end agrees better with TRBJ2-7. This CDR3 is 14 amino acids long. Germline-derived CDR1 and CDR2 are ENHRY and SYGVKD. CDR3 residues: CAISAGLPSYEQYF. The CDR3 bases are TGTGCCATCAGTGCCGGTTTGCCTAGCTACGAGCAGTACTTC.

The chain combines TRBV13 with TRBJ1-2; the D gene is possibly TRBD1 (6 bases). The germline CDR1 and CDR2 sequences are PRHDT and FYEKMQ (reference sequence). The CDR3 is made up of 14 amino acids. V lost 1 base to trimming and J lost 4 bases, with 10 bases between them. The DNA of the CDR3 is TGTGCCAGCAGCTTAGTAGCAGGGGCCTATGGCTACACCTTC. Encoded protein: CASSLVAGAYGYTF.

The rearrangement joins TRBV4-1 to TRBJ2-1; perhaps TRBD1 as D (5 bases). This CDR3 region has 13 residues. In germline, CDR1 is MGHRA, CDR2 YSYEKL. V dropped 4 bases and J dropped 6 bases, with 10 bases sitting between them. The CDR3 DNA reads TGCGCCAGCAGCCTGAACCAGGGCAATGAGCAGTTCTTC. As protein: CASSLNQGNEQFF.

This sequence joins TRBV6-6 and TRBJ2-7; maybe TRBD2 (6 bases). There are 13 residues in the CDR3. V was cut by 6 bases and J by 5 bases, with 14 bases left in between. Germline V gives CDR1 MNHNY, CDR2 SVGAGI (reference sequence). As DNA, the CDR3 is TGTGCCAGCAGCCGCCCGGGGGTCCACGAGCAGTACGTC. Protein: CASSRPGVHEQYV.

This sequence joins TRBV10-1 and TRBJ2-1; 8 bases fit TRBD1. This CDR3 comprises 15 residues. V shed 3 bases, J shed 7 bases, and the junction held 8 bases outside the gene matches. CDR1 and CDR2 from the germline V gene are WNHNN and SYGVQD (reference sequence). In nucleotides, the CDR3 is TGCGCCAGCAGTGACCAGGGGGCTAATCGTAATGAGCAGTTCTTC. Amino acids: CASSDQGANRNEQFF.

The genes are TRBV7-8 and TRBJ2-1; D perhaps matches TRBD1 (6 bases). This CDR3 has 17 amino acids. CDR1 SGHVS and CDR2 FQNEAQ come from the germline V gene. V lost 5 bases and J 7 bases, leaving 24 bases between the germline ends. CDR3 bases: TGTGCCAGCAGCCTAGAATACTCAACAGGGATTCTGAATGAGCAGTTCTTC. Translation gives CASSLEYSTGILNEQFF. Supplemented by reference TRBV7-8 and TRBJ2-1, the full variable domain reads GAGVSQSPRYKVAKRGQDVALRCDPISGHVSLFWYQQALGQGPEFLTYFQNEAQLDKSGLPSDRFFAERPEGSVSTLKIQRTQQEDSAVYLCASSLEYSTGILNEQFFGPGTRLTVL.

The V gene is TRBV7-9, the J gene TRBJ2-5; D gene uncertain. The V end was cut by 5 bases, the J end by 2 bases, with 6 bases between. Germline CDR1 reads SEHNR; CDR2 reads FQNEAQ (reference sequence). The CDR3 is 12 residues long. CDR3 bases: TGTGCCAGCAGCACTAATCAAGAGACCCAGTACTTC. Residues: CASSTNQETQYF.

V is TRBV27 and J is TRBJ2-5; D not certain. V lost 3 bases to trimming and J lost 1 base, with 12 bases between them. CDR3 length: 15 residues. Germline loops: CDR1 MNHEY, CDR2 SMNVEV (reference sequence). In DNA, the CDR3 is TGTGCCAGCAGTTTTAGCCCAACCCCCCAAGAGACCCAGTACTTC. Its protein product is CASSFSPTPQETQYF.

This rearrangement joins TRBV7-6 to TRBJ1-1; 8 positions match TRBD1. There are 11 residues in the CDR3. After removal of 5 bases from V and 12 bases from J, the junction contained 5 bases not matched to a gene. Germline V gene lookup returns CDR1 SGHVS and CDR2 FNYEAQ. The CDR3 coding sequence is TGTGCCAGCAGCGCAGGGGGCAATTCTTTCTTT. It codes for CASSAGGNSFF.

The chain combines TRBV5-5 with TRBJ2-1; weak D call: TRBD1 (6 bases). V dropped 9 bases and J dropped 4 bases, with 14 bases sitting between them. Germline V gene sequence: CDR1 SGHKS, CDR2 YYEKEE (reference sequence). The CDR3 length is 13 residues. Written as DNA, the CDR3 is TGTGCCACGTCGGTACAGGGATACAATGAGCAGTTCTTC. Translated: CATSVQGYNEQFF. The full variable domain, with the rest looked up from reference TRBV5-5 and TRBJ2-1, is DAGVTQSPTHLIKTRGQQVTLRCSPISGHKSVSWYQQVLGQGPQFIFQYYEKEERGRGNFPDRFSARQFPNYSSELNVNALLLGDSALYLCATSVQGYNEQFFGPGTRLTVL.

The genes are TRBV7-7 and TRBJ2-1, with 8 bases identical to TRBD2. CDR3 size: 14 residues. The V gene's germline CDR1 is SSHAT and CDR2 FNYEAQ (reference sequence). Trimming cost V 10 bases and J 9 bases; bases outside gene matches: 14. DNA of the CDR3: TGTGCCATCGGCGGAGCGGGAGCTACCGGTGAGCAGTTCTTC. It is translated as CAIGGAGATGEQFF.

The V call is TRBV6-7, the J call TRBJ2-2; D might be TRBD1 (5 bases). TRBV6-7 is labeled an ORF, and its function is uncertain. The CDR3 covers 16 residues. V lost 2 bases and J 9 bases, leaving 19 bases between the germline ends. DNA of the CDR3: TGTGCCAGCAGTTACCTCGTAAGGGGCTGGTCCCGGGAGCTGTTTTTT. Translating it yields CASSYLVRGWSRELFF.

This chain joins TRBV29-1 and TRBJ1-1; D is undetermined. Germline loops: CDR1 SQVTM, CDR2 ANQGSEA. The CDR3 is 13 residues long. V was pared by 4 bases and J by 1 base, with 10 bases between. CDR3 in DNA: TGCAGCGTTGCTGCCTGGTCGAACACTGAAGCTTTCTTT. This sequence encodes CSVAAWSNTEAFF.

V is TRBV27 and J is TRBJ2-3, with 8 bases fitting TRBD2. There are 15 residues in the CDR3. Losses at the gene ends were 8 bases for V and 4 bases for J; bases not matched to a gene: 11. Germline V gene sequence: CDR1 MNHEY, CDR2 SMNVEV (reference sequence). CDR3 sequence reads: CASSLKGGRSDTQYF. The DNA for the CDR3 is TGTGCCAGCTCCTTAAAGGGCGGGAGGTCAGATACGCAGTATTTT.

V and J are TRBV6-1 and TRBJ1-5, with TRBD1 matching over 7 bases. Germline assignment: CDR1 MNHNS and CDR2 SASEGT. After removal of 6 bases from V and 5 bases from J, the junction contained 10 bases not matched to a gene. The CDR3 totals 15 residues. CDR3 in DNA: TGTGCCAGCAGCTCCGAAAAGGGGGCAGATCAGCCCCAGCATTTT. Amino acid sequence: CASSSEKGADQPQHF.

The chain joins TRBV4-3 to TRBJ2-3; D might be TRBD1 (5 bases). The V gene's germline CDR1 is LGHNA and CDR2 YSLEER. This CDR3 has 15 amino acids. V lost 4 bases to trimming and J lost 6 bases, with 17 bases between them. The CDR3 loop is CASSPSRDLRDTQYF. CDR3 nucleotides: TGCGCCAGCAGCCCGTCCAGGGATCTTCGGGATACGCAGTATTTT.

The genes are TRBV10-1 and TRBJ2-5; D is ambiguous. TRBJ2-7 matches the DNA end more closely, so the J call is doubtful. Germline V lookup: CDR1 WNHNN, CDR2 SYGVQD (reference sequence). The CDR3 covers 15 residues. CDR3 bases: TGCGCCAGCACGGGCGGATGGCTGAAAAGCTACGAGCAGTACTTC. Residues: CASTGGWLKSYEQYF.

The gene calls are TRBV19 and TRBJ1-4, with D possibly being TRBD1 (5 bases). Looked up from germline, CDR1 is LNHDA and CDR2 is SQIVND (reference sequence). V lost 4 bases to trimming and J lost 0 bases, with 12 bases between them. This CDR3 spans 16 amino acids. DNA of the CDR3: TGTGCCAGTAGTACTAAGGGACGGGCAACTAATGAAAAACTGTTTTTT. It is translated as CASSTKGRATNEKLFF.

DNA for the CDR3: TGTGCCAGCCAGAATCTAGCGGGAGCCAACAATGAGCAGTTCTTC. Translating it yields CASQNLAGANNEQFF. The chain recombines TRBV7-3 with TRBJ2-1; 10 nucleotides line up with TRBD2. Germline CDR1 reads SGHTA; CDR2 reads FQGTGA. The J segment lost 5 bases and the V segment lost 8 bases, leaving 9 bases of the junction unmatched. The CDR3 extends over 15 amino acids.

The chain has TRBV9 and TRBJ2-3; TRBD2 might be the D (6 bases). The length of the CDR3 is 15 residues. Germline-derived CDR1 and CDR2 are SGDLS and YYNGEE. Trimming stripped 4 bases from V and 0 bases from J, with 12 bases between. The CDR3 DNA sequence: TGTGCCAGCAGCCTCTGGGGACTTAGCACAGATACGCAGTATTTT. It is translated as CASSLWGLSTDTQYF.

CDR3 sequence: CASSLGVGARGTEAFF. The CDR3 nucleotides are TGTGCCAGCAGCTTAGGGGTAGGGGCAAGGGGCACTGAAGCTTTCTTT. This chain links TRBV7-6 with TRBJ1-1; possible D gene TRBD1, 5 bases. V shed 1 base and J shed 4 bases, with 16 bases lying between them. The CDR3 runs 16 residues. Looked up from germline, CDR1 is SGHVS and CDR2 is FNYEAQ.

The chain combines TRBV6-5 with TRBJ1-2, with 7 bases that match TRBD1. J lost 4 bases, V lost 6 bases, and 5 bases had no gene match. This CDR3 comprises 13 residues. Germline loops: CDR1 MNHEY, CDR2 SVGAGI. CDR3 protein: CASRRQGGYGYTF. The CDR3 nucleotides read TGTGCCAGCAGGCGACAGGGAGGCTATGGCTACACCTTC.

The chain joins TRBV6-6 to TRBJ1-5; D gene ambiguous. This CDR3 is built from 13 residues. CDR1 and CDR2 (germline): MNHNY, SVGAGI (reference sequence). Trimming removed 6 bases from V and 5 bases from J, with 11 bases in between. The CDR3 spells CASSRFEHQPQHF. For the CDR3, the DNA is TGTGCCAGCAGCAGATTCGAGCATCAGCCCCAGCATTTT.

The chain is built from TRBV27 and TRBJ2-1; possibly TRBD1 for D (6 bases). Trimming took 5 bases from V and 2 from J, leaving 19 bases between them. This CDR3 has 17 residues. Germline V gene lookup returns CDR1 MNHEY and CDR2 SMNVEV (reference sequence). The CDR3 region is CASSTPPNRVPYNEQFF. CDR3 DNA: TGTGCCAGCAGTACCCCCCCCAACAGGGTCCCCTACAATGAGCAGTTCTTC.

The J gene is TRBJ2-3, the V gene TRBV6-6, with 8 bases aligning to TRBD2. The CDR3 consists of 14 residues. Per germline, CDR1 MNHNY and CDR2 SVGAGI (reference sequence). Trimming cost V 6 bases and J 5 bases; bases outside gene matches: 7. The CDR3 spells CASSLGTRGDTQYF. In DNA form, the CDR3 reads TGTGCCAGCAGCCTCGGGACTAGAGGAGATACGCAGTATTTT.

The chain carries TRBV7-8 and TRBJ2-1; TRBD2 matches at 7 bases. J gave up 7 bases and V 2 bases, and 5 bases lay outside the gene matches. This CDR3 is 14 amino acids long. Germline CDR1 and CDR2: SGHVS and FQNEAQ. CDR3 amino acids: CASSLTPGGNEQFF. The DNA for the CDR3 is TGTGCCAGCAGCTTAACGCCGGGGGGAAATGAGCAGTTCTTC.